This T cell receptor (beta chain) was found in a study of blood T cell repertoires in COVID-19. Across the whole study: COVID-19 samples collected from the United States, Italy and Spain covered acute and convalescent phases. T cells, B-cell-depleted T cells, or PBMCs provided the cDNA or gDNA that served as material.

Original analysis: Reference gene primer amplification yielded estimated nucleated cell counts. Measured with immunoSEQ multiplex PCR; TCRdb has only the in-frame clones, and not every one. D and trimming were read from the DNA, whereas the V and J calls and clone size are those reported in that table. Among some 150,000 clones listed, more than 80% were seen once. The source is a human donor with acute or convalescent COVID-19. The donor label of this sample is uncertain. Specimen: peripheral blood.

As DNA, the CDR3 is TGTGCCTGGGGGAAGAAGGGGGTTAGCACAGATACGCAGTATTTT. Amino acid sequence: CAWGKKGVSTDTQYF. This chain connects TRBV30 to TRBJ2-3; weak D call: TRBD1 (6 bases). V was pared by 5 bases and J by 0 bases, with 15 bases between. Germline V lookup: CDR1 GTSNPN, CDR2 SVGIG (reference sequence). The CDR3 runs to 15 residues.